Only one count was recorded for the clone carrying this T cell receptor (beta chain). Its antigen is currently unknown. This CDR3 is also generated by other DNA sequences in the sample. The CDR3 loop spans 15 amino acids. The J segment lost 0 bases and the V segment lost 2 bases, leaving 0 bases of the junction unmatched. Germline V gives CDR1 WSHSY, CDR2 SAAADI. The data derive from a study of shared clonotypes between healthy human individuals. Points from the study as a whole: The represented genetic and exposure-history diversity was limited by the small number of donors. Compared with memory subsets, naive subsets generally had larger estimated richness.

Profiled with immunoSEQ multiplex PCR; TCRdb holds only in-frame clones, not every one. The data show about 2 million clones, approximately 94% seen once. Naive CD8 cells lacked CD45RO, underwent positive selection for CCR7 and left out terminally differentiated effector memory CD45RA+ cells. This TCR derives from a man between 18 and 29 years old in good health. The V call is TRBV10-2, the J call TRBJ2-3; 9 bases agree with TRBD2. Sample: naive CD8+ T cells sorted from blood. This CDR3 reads CASSELAGSTDTQYF. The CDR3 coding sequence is TGCGCCAGCAGTGAGCTAGCGGGGAGCACAGATACGCAGTATTTT.